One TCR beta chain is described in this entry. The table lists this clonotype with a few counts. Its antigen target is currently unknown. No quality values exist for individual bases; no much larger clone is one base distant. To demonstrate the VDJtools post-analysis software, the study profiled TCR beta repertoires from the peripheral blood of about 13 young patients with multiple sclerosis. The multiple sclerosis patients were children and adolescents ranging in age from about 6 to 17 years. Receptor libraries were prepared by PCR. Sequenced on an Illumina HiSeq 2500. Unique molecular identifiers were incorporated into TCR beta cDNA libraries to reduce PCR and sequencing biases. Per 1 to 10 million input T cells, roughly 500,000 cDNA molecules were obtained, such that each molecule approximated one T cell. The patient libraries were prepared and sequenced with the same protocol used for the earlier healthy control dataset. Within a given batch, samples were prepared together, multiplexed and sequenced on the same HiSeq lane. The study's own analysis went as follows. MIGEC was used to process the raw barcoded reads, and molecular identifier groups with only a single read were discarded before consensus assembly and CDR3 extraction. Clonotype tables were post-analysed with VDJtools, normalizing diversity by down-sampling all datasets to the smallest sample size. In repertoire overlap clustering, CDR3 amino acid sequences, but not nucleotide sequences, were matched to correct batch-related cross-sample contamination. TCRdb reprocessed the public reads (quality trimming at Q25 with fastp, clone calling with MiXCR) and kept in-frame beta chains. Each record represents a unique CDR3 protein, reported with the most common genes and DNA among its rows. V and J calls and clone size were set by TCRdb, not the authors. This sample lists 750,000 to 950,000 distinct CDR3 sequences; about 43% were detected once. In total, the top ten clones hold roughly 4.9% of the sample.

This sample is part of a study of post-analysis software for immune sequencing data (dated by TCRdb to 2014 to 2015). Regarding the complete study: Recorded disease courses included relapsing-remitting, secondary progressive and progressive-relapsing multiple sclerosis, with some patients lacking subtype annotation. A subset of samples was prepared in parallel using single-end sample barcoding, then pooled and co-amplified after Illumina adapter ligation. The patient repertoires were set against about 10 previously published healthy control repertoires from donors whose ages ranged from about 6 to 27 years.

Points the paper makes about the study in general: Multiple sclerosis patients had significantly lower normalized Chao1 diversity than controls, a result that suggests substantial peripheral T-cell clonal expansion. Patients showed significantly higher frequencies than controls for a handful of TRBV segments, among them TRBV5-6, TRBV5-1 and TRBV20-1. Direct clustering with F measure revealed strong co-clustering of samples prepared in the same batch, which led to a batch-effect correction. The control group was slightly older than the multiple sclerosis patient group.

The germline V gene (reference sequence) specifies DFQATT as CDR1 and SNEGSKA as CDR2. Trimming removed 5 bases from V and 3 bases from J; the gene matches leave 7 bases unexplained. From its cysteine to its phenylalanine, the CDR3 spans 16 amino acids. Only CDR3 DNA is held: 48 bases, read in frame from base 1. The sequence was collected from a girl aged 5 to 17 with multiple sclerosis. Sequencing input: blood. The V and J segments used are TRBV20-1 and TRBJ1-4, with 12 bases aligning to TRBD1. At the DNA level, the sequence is TGCAGTGCTGAAGGGACAGGGGGCTTGGCTAATGAAAAACTGTTTTTT. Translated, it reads CSAEGTGGLANEKLFF.